The rows below give T cell receptor beta chains drawn from one sample of a study of neurological immune-mediated disorders. TCRdb itself ran the 5' RACE reads through MiXCR, one entry per CDR3 protein. The sample contains around 69,000 distinct CDR3 sequences, around 9.6% of which appear only once. Sequencing was carried out using PBMCs. The receptor set was obtained from a man aged 30 to 39 in good health. Both conserved end residues are part of each CDR3. The D gene is left open where the match is weak. Part of the rows lack a size; the others show once, few, many or a class for expanded clones.

cdr3_length,clone_size,j_call,d_call,v_call,cdr3_aa,cdr3_nt
15,.,TRBJ1-5,TRBD1,TRBV27,CASSTGTGRSQPQHF,TGTGCCAGCAGTACCGGGACAGGGAGATCGCAGCCCCAGCATTTT
14,many,TRBJ2-1,TRBD2,TRBV20-1,CSAKLAGGGDEQFF,TGCAGTGCAAAACTAGCGGGAGGTGGGGATGAGCAGTTCTTC
15,.,TRBJ1-2,TRBD1,TRBV7-9,CASSFGTASNYGYTF,TGTGCCAGCAGCTTCGGGACAGCCTCTAACTATGGCTACACCTTC
10,few,TRBJ2-1,TRBD2,TRBV5-6,CASGSGTLFF,TGTGCCAGTGGGAGCGGGACGTTGTTCTTC
13,many,TRBJ1-1,.,TRBV5-1,CASSLELRTEAFF,TGCGCCAGCAGCTTGGAGCTAAGGACTGAAGCTTTCTTT
14,many,TRBJ1-3,.,TRBV13,CASSFRDSGNTIYF,TGTGCCAGCAGCTTCCGGGACTCTGGAAACACCATATATTTT
19,many,TRBJ2-3,TRBD2,TRBV5-8,CASSFPLAGLREMADTQYF,TGTGCCAGCAGCTTTCCGCTAGCGGGCCTCAGGGAGATGGCAGATACGCAGTATTTT
14,.,TRBJ1-5,TRBD1,TRBV3-1,CASSFTGVAQPYHF,TGTGCCAGCAGCTTTACAGGGGTGGCGCAGCCCTATCATTTT
13,many,TRBJ2-1,.,TRBV7-8,CASSLTSLYEQFF,TGTGCCAGCAGCTTAACTAGCTTGTATGAGCAGTTCTTC
13,.,TRBJ1-5,.,TRBV29-1,CSVEVDRYQPQHF,TGCAGCGTTGAAGTAGATAGGTACCAGCCCCAGCATTTT
17,many,TRBJ2-7,.,TRBV28,CASSHPLRGLSSYEQYF,TGTGCCAGCAGTCACCCCCTGCGAGGTCTGAGCTCCTACGAGCAGTACTTC
14,many,TRBJ2-5,.,TRBV7-9,CASSQGTTGGTQYF,TGTGCCAGCAGCCAGGGGACCACAGGCGGGACCCAGTACTTC
18,many,TRBJ2-1,TRBD2,TRBV3-1,CASSQEGLAGYQYNEQFF,TGTGCCAGCAGCCAAGAAGGGCTAGCGGGTTATCAGTACAATGAGCAGTTCTTC
12,many,TRBJ1-1,TRBD1,TRBV29-1,CSSYRGGTEAFF,TGCAGCTCTTACAGGGGAGGGACTGAAGCTTTCTTT